This passage covers 17 T cell receptor beta chains from one sample sequenced in a study of blood T cell repertoires in COVID-19. Repertoires were generated with immunoSEQ multiplex PCR, while TCRdb's copy carries only in-frame clones and drops some. In the table there are approximately 280,000 clones, 89% of which are singletons. The specimen was peripheral blood. Receptors originate from a man aged 50 to 60 with acute or convalescent COVID-19.

The CDR3 DNA is TGTGCCACGGCCCAGGACAGGGGGGAGGAGACCCAGTACTTC. Translated: CATAQDRGEETQYF. This chain links TRBV2 with TRBJ2-5, with 10 bases matching TRBD1. J lost 5 bases, V lost 10 bases, and 10 bases had no gene match. The CDR3 extends over 14 amino acids. The germline V gene has CDR1 SNHLY and CDR2 FYNNEI. Filled out from reference TRBV2 and TRBJ2-5, the complete variable domain reads EPEVTQTPSHQVTQMGQEVILRCVPISNHLYFYWYRQILGQKVEFLVSFYNNEISEKSEIFDDQFSVERPDGSNFTLKIRSTKLEDSAMYFCATAQDRGEETQYFGPGTRLLVL.

The CDR3 region is CASSPLTGDYGYTF. The DNA for the CDR3 is TGCGCCAGCAGCCCCCTGACAGGGGACTATGGCTACACCTTC. The V call is TRBV5-1, the J call TRBJ1-2; TRBD1 matches at 8 bases. CDR3 length: 14 residues. After removal of 4 bases from V and 3 bases from J, the junction contained 5 bases not matched to a gene. The germline V gene has CDR1 SGHRS and CDR2 YFSETQ.

The chain is built from TRBV18 and TRBJ2-4; 9 nucleotides match TRBD1. CDR1 is KGHSH, CDR2 LQKENI, per germline. The CDR3 is made up of 15 amino acids. V gave up 4 bases and J gave up 6 bases; unmatched junction bases: 7. The CDR3 coding sequence is TGTGCCAGCTCACTTCTACAGGGGGCGGGAAACATTCAGTACTTC. It codes for CASSLLQGAGNIQYF.

The rearrangement uses TRBV5-7 and TRBJ2-1; TRBD2 matches 7 bases. TRBV5-7 is treated as an ORF (open reading frame) with a function not yet certain. This CDR3 is built from 15 residues. J lost 5 bases, V lost 1 base, and 6 bases had no gene match. The CDR3 loop is CASSLPGRGNNEQFF. The CDR3 DNA reads as TGTGCCAGCAGCTTGCCGGGGCGGGGGAACAATGAGCAGTTCTTC.

The CDR3, as DNA: TGTGCCAGCAGCCAATCGATGGCAGGGGGCTTATACGAGCAGTACTTC. It yields the protein CASSQSMAGGLYEQYF. The chain recombines TRBV16 with TRBJ2-7; 8 nucleotides align to TRBD1. The germline gives CDR1 KGHSY, CDR2 FQNENV. Trimming at V came to 0 bases and at J to 4 bases, leaving 8 bases not matched to a gene. CDR3 length: 16 residues.

The chain carries TRBV19 and TRBJ2-7, with D possibly being TRBD2 (5 bases). Germline V lookup: CDR1 LNHDA, CDR2 SQIVND (reference sequence). V was pared by 3 bases and J by 1 base, with 10 bases between. CDR3 length equals 14 residues. The CDR3 bases are TGTGCCAGTAGTATGAAGAGGACTTCCTACGAGCAGTACTTC. It translates to CASSMKRTSYEQYF.

The chain has TRBV5-6 and TRBJ1-4, with 10 bases fitting TRBD1. Germline CDR1 SGHDT, CDR2 YYEEEE. CDR3 size: 15 residues. After removal of 0 bases from V and 7 bases from J, the junction contained 3 bases not matched to a gene. For the CDR3, the DNA is TGTGCCAGCAGCTTGGCGGGGACAGGGGTTGAAAAACTGTTTTTT. Its translation: CASSLAGTGVEKLFF. Full variable domain (missing parts from reference TRBV5-6 and TRBJ1-4): DAGVTQSPTHLIKTRGQQVTLRCSPKSGHDTVSWYQQALGQGPQFIFQYYEEEERQRGNFPDRFSGHQFPNYSSELNVNALLLGDSALYLCASSLAGTGVEKLFFGSGTQLSVL.

The chain carries TRBV2 and TRBJ2-1, with TRBD2 as a possible D gene (6 bases). The CDR3 covers 12 residues. The V end was cut by 6 bases, the J end by 8 bases, with 11 bases between. CDR1 SNHLY and CDR2 FYNNEI come from the germline V gene. In DNA form, the CDR3 reads TGTGCCAGCAGACCGACGGGGGATGAGCAGTTCTTC. Protein product: CASRPTGDEQFF.

This chain links TRBV19 with TRBJ1-1; 9 positions match TRBD1. The CDR3 totals 15 residues. Germline V lookup: CDR1 LNHDA, CDR2 SQIVND (reference sequence). Losses at the gene ends were 2 bases for V and 6 bases for J; bases not matched to a gene: 7. As DNA, the CDR3 is TGTGCCAGTAGTATACCCGGGACAGGGATGGCTGAAGCTTTCTTT. Its protein is CASSIPGTGMAEAFF.

This chain connects TRBV7-8 to TRBJ2-7; D not certain. The CDR3 totals 13 residues. From germline, CDR1 is SGHVS and CDR2 FQNEAQ. The V end was cut by 5 bases, the J end by 1 base, with 9 bases between. The chain's CDR3 is CASSALQSYEQYF. The CDR3 coding sequence is TGTGCCAGCAGCGCATTACAGTCCTACGAGCAGTACTTC.

The gene calls are TRBV12-3 or TRBV12-4 and TRBJ1-2; tentatively, D is TRBD1 (5 bases). Deletions cut 7 bases from V and 2 bases from J, with 11 bases between. This CDR3 is 13 amino acids long. The CDR3 DNA sequence: TGTGCCAGCACCCAGGGTGCGAACTATGGCTACACCTTC. This codes for CASTQGANYGYTF.

This chain joins TRBV18 and TRBJ2-7; TRBD2 might be the D (6 bases). Trimming took 6 bases from V and 0 from J, leaving 12 bases between them. The CDR3 has 14 amino acids. Germline assignment: CDR1 KGHSH and CDR2 LQKENI. Here the CDR3 DNA reads TGTGCCAGCTCCCAGGACGGGAGCTCCTACGAGCAGTACTTC. Protein product: CASSQDGSSYEQYF.

This sequence joins TRBV27 and TRBJ1-2; no clear D. The CDR3 spans 12 residues. Germline V gives CDR1 MNHEY, CDR2 SMNVEV (reference sequence). Trimming cost V 6 bases and J 8 bases, with 13 bases left between them. CDR3 sequence: CASRGGDWGYTF. The CDR3 region has the DNA TGTGCCAGCAGGGGAGGAGATTGGGGCTACACCTTC.

This chain joins TRBV19 and TRBJ1-1; D is ambiguous. The ends were cut back, 5 bases at V and 0 bases at J, with 7 bases in the middle. The CDR3 is 13 residues long. From germline, CDR1 is LNHDA and CDR2 SQIVND (reference sequence). The CDR3 DNA is TGTGCCAGTAGTCCCCAGGTGAACACTGAAGCTTTCTTT. It yields the protein CASSPQVNTEAFF.

This sequence joins TRBV3-1 (or the pseudogene TRBV3-2) and TRBJ2-7, with 10 positions matching TRBD1. This CDR3 has 14 amino acids. V trimming: 4 bases; J trimming: 6 bases; junction bases outside the gene matches: 6. Germline V gene lookup returns CDR1 LGHDT and CDR2 YNNKEL (reference sequence). CDR3 in amino acids: CASSPRDRGSEQYF. The CDR3 DNA is TGTGCCAGCAGCCCACGGGACAGGGGAAGCGAGCAGTACTTC.

This chain links TRBV5-1 with TRBJ1-4, with D perhaps TRBD1 (5 bases). Trimming removed 3 bases from V and 0 bases from J, with 12 bases in between. Germline values: CDR1 SGHRS, CDR2 YFSETQ. The CDR3 is made up of 16 amino acids. The CDR3 sequence is CASSWGVGATNEKLFF. The CDR3 DNA sequence: TGCGCCAGCAGCTGGGGGGTAGGAGCAACTAATGAAAAACTGTTTTTT. The entire variable domain, with the rest obtained from reference TRBV5-1 and TRBJ1-4, is as follows: KAGVTQTPRYLIKTRGQQVTLSCSPISGHRSVSWYQQTPGQGLQFLFEYFSETQRNKGNFPGRFSGRQFSNSRSEMNVSTLELGDSALYLCASSWGVGATNEKLFFGSGTQLSVL.

The J gene is TRBJ2-1, the V gene TRBV7-2, with 8 bases aligning to TRBD2. Germline V gene lookup returns CDR1 SGHTA and CDR2 FQGNSA. This CDR3 comprises 14 residues. J lost 7 bases, V lost 5 bases, and 7 bases had no gene match. This CDR3 is CASSRPGGTNEQFF. The CDR3 DNA follows: TGTGCCAGCAGCAGGCCGGGAGGGACGAATGAGCAGTTCTTC.